This T cell receptor beta chain is drawn from a study of cytomegalovirus exposure and HLA in healthy donors. V dropped 0 bases and J dropped 4; count of bases not matched to a gene: 3. The CDR3 is 14 amino acids. Looked up from germline, CDR1 is SGHTS and CDR2 is YDEGEE. This PCR relied on a set of 60 Vbeta primers and 13 Jbeta primers. Here immunoSEQ multiplex PCR was the method, and the copy in TCRdb shows in-frame clones only, minus some. The table includes approximately 86,000 clones, 85% detected once. The chain combines TRBV5-8 with TRBJ2-7, with 8 bases that match TRBD1. The clonotype comes from a man in his forties in good health and CMV-seropositive. The sequencing sample was made of PBMCs. Here the CDR3 DNA reads TGTGCCAGCAGCTTGGGGCAGGGGGCGTACGAGCAGTACTTC. It encodes CASSLGQGAYEQYF.